This T cell receptor beta chain originates from a study of cytomegalovirus exposure and HLA in healthy donors. As concerns this clone: Its antigen is unidentified.

Study-level findings and limits: In a later analysis, TCR beta V- and J-gene trimming showed a link to a missense DCLRE1C variant. Presence/absence results assume similar sequencing depth per donor, which may not hold.

This PCR relied on a set of 60 Vbeta primers and 13 Jbeta primers. Per the original data handling: Approximately 11 million of 80 million or so unique TCR beta chains were shared, per a later count. TCRdb's copy holds only in-frame clones and misses some; the assay was immunoSEQ multiplex PCR. V and J calls and clone size are given by that table; D and trimming were obtained from the DNA. The sample yields under 150,000 clones, over 70% seen once. Per the germline V gene, CDR1 is SGHRS and CDR2 is YFSETQ. V lost 3 bases to trimming and J lost 1 base, with 7 bases between them. The CDR3 spans 13 residues.

Sequenced sample: PBMCs. The V gene is TRBV5-1, the J gene TRBJ1-1; D might be TRBD1 (6 bases). The TCR originated in a man in his thirties or forties in good health and CMV-seronegative. This CDR3 reads CASSWGQNTEAFF. The CDR3 DNA sequence: TGCGCCAGCAGCTGGGGACAGAACACTGAAGCTTTCTTT.